These 17 T cell receptor beta chains were sequenced from one sample in a study of T cells in Graves' hyperthyroidism and ophthalmopathy. TCR beta CDR3 regions were amplified from RNA. TCR CDR3 underwent first-round RT-PCR with the HTBI primer set. TCRdb passed the multiplex PCR reads through MiXCR, listing each CDR3 protein once. The sample lists about 700,000 distinct CDR3 sequences; about 45% were seen once. Sample: peripheral blood or thyroid tissue (not recorded which). These receptor sequences come from an adult man with Graves' disease, either hyperthyroidism or ophthalmopathy (not recorded which).

This clonotype was picked up a small number of times. The chain is built from TRBV7-9 and TRBJ2-5; 7 bases are a match to TRBD1. CDR3 length: 13 residues. Trimming removed 7 bases from V and 3 bases from J; junction bases left unmatched: 5. The germline V gene has CDR1 SEHNR and CDR2 FQNEAQ (reference sequence). The CDR3 reads CASMWTGKETQYF. The CDR3 bases are TGTGCCAGCATGTGGACAGGAAAAGAGACCCAGTACTTC.

In this sample, this clonotype turned up once. The chain links TRBV2 to TRBJ1-5; maybe TRBD1 (5 bases). The CDR3 consists of 13 residues. From germline, CDR1 is SNHLY and CDR2 FYNNEI. V shed 4 bases and J shed 14 bases, with 18 bases lying between them. CDR3 region: CASSVAGGVSEHF. CDR3 nucleotide sequence: TGTGCCAGCAGTGTTGCGGGGGGTGTTTCCGAGCATTTT.

The chain carries TRBV29-1 and TRBJ2-7; tentative D call: TRBD1 (6 bases). The V gene lost 8 bases and the J gene lost 6 bases, with 14 bases spanning the gap. Germline V gene lookup returns CDR1 SQVTM and CDR2 ANQGSEA. The CDR3 has 11 residues. This CDR3 is CSPTGQGEQYF. In DNA, the CDR3 is TGCAGCCCCACGGGACAAGGCGAGCAGTACTTC.

Turning to this clonotype: A much larger clone lies a single base off, so this may be a read error. The chain combines TRBV10-3 with TRBJ1-1, with TRBD1 as a possible D gene (6 bases). The CDR3 sequence is 14 residues long. V gave up 4 bases and J gave up 5 bases, with 14 bases separating them. Germline V lookup: CDR1 ENHRY, CDR2 SYGVKD. The DNA for the CDR3 is TGTGCCATCAGTGGTCCGGGGGCGGGAACTGAAGCTTTCTTT. It yields the protein CAISGPGAGTEAFF.

The chain couples TRBV29-1 to TRBJ2-5; 11 nucleotides match TRBD2. The DNA end is more similar to TRBJ2-1, so the J call may be wrong. Per the germline V gene, CDR1 is SQVTM and CDR2 is ANQGSEA. The CDR3 loop spans 16 amino acids. The CDR3 spells CSVGVVTSGIGNEQFF. For the CDR3, the DNA is TGCAGCGTTGGGGTAGTGACTAGCGGGATTGGTAATGAGCAGTTCTTC.

V gene TRBV2 combines with J gene TRBJ1-3, with D uncertain. Trimming cost V 5 bases and J 0 bases, with 11 bases left between them. The CDR3 loop spans 15 amino acids. The germline V gene encodes CDR1 SNHLY and CDR2 FYNNEI. The CDR3 spells CASSSRTFSGNTIYF. DNA of the CDR3: TGTGCCAGCAGTTCCCGGACTTTCTCTGGAAACACCATATATTTT.

This clonotype came up a few times. The V gene is TRBV12-3 or TRBV12-4, the J gene TRBJ2-2; no definite D call. The CDR3 length is 12 residues. Trimming removed 3 bases from V and 6 bases from J, with 5 bases in between. CDR3 nucleotide sequence: TGTGCCAGCAGTTTTGAGGCCGGGGAGCTGTTTTTT. Translating gives CASSFEAGELFF.

This clonotype was observed at least ten times. This chain joins TRBV5-1 and TRBJ2-7; 10 bases are a match to TRBD2. The germline V gene has CDR1 SGHRS and CDR2 YFSETQ. With 3 bases clipped from V and 1 base from J, the junction kept 4 bases outside the gene matches. The CDR3 consists of 15 residues. CDR3 loop: CASSSGLAASYEQYF. CDR3 bases: TGCGCCAGCAGCTCAGGACTAGCGGCGTCCTACGAGCAGTACTTC.

The chain carries TRBV25-1 and TRBJ2-5, with D possibly being TRBD1 or TRBD2 (8 bases each). The CDR3 is made up of 15 amino acids. The V gene lost 11 bases and the J gene lost 2 bases, with 21 bases spanning the gap. Germline V gives CDR1 MGHDK, CDR2 SYGVNS. The CDR3 loop reads CAWTGPSGSQETQYF. DNA for the CDR3: TGTGCCTGGACAGGGCCTAGCGGGTCTCAAGAGACCCAGTACTTC.

The chain has TRBV20-1 and TRBJ1-4; 9 nucleotides match TRBD1. Trimming took 5 bases from V and 1 from J; bases not matched to a gene: 8. CDR1 is DFQATT, CDR2 SNEGSKA, per germline (reference sequence). The CDR3 totals 16 residues. CDR3 protein: CSAGRDRDLTNEKLFF. The CDR3 region has the DNA TGCAGTGCTGGCCGGGACAGGGATTTAACTAATGAAAAACTGTTTTTT.

The rearrangement links TRBV10-3 to TRBJ1-5; TRBD1 is a possible D gene (6 bases). This CDR3 has 13 amino acids. Germline loops: CDR1 ENHRY, CDR2 SYGVKD. Trimming stripped 10 bases from V and 4 bases from J, with 14 bases between. In DNA form, the CDR3 reads TGTGCCAGCAATTACAGGGAGAATCAGCCCCAGCATTTT. It translates to CASNYRENQPQHF.

This chain links TRBV24-1 with TRBJ2-5, with a weak D call TRBD1 (5 bases). This CDR3 has 15 residues. Germline CDR1 is KGHDR and CDR2 is SFDVKD. Trimming took 1 base from V and 5 from J, leaving 13 bases between them. The CDR3 sequence: CATSDFWQGRETQYF. The CDR3 nucleotides are TGTGCCACCAGTGATTTCTGGCAGGGCCGTGAGACCCAGTACTTC.

Concerning this clonotype itself: One end of the junction varies from germline; a read error may be responsible. Here the CDR3 DNA reads TGTGCCAGCCAAGCTTCGGACAGCCACAGTGATTCACCCCTTCACTTT. It yields the protein CASQASDSHSDSPLHF. This sequence joins TRBV25-1 and TRBJ1-6, with a possible D match to TRBD1 (6 bases). Germline V lookup: CDR1 MGHDK, CDR2 SYGVNS. The CDR3 is 16 amino acids.

The genes are TRBV29-1 and TRBJ2-7; 10 bases line up with TRBD1. The CDR3 is 17 amino acids. The V gene end was trimmed by 2 bases and the J gene end by 4 bases; junction bases not matched to a gene: 14. Germline assignment: CDR1 SQVTM and CDR2 ANQGSEA. Here the CDR3 DNA reads TGCAGCGTTGAAACGGGCTGGGGAGACAGGGGGCTTTACGAGCAGTACTTC. Its protein is CSVETGWGDRGLYEQYF.

On this clonotype: This could be a read error, since a much larger clone is one nucleotide away. The chain carries TRBV9 and TRBJ1-5; D remains ambiguous. Germline V gene data show CDR1 as SGDLS and CDR2 as YYNGEE. The CDR3 runs 13 residues. Trimming took off 4 bases at V and 6 bases at J, with 11 bases between the two ends. Here the CDR3 DNA reads TGTGCCAGCAGCCTAGCCCACGGTCAGCCCCAGCATTTT. The encoded protein is CASSLAHGQPQHF.

V and J are TRBV10-3 and TRBJ1-1; D not certain. V was clipped by 10 bases and J by 11 bases, with 23 bases between them. CDR1 is ENHRY, CDR2 SYGVKD, per germline. The CDR3 covers 13 residues. DNA of the CDR3: TGTGCCACGCGAACCAATAGAGGAAAGGAGGCTTTCTTT. The encoded protein is CATRTNRGKEAFF.

In this sample, this clonotype turned up a few times. This sequence joins TRBV7-9 and TRBJ2-7; weak D call: TRBD1 (6 bases). Trimming removed 4 bases from V and 3 bases from J, with 19 bases in between. Looked up from germline, CDR1 is SEHNR and CDR2 is FQNEAQ (reference sequence). The CDR3 totals 16 residues. CDR3 region: CASSSGVALRGYEQYF. CDR3 sequence (DNA): TGTGCCAGCAGCTCCGGGGTCGCCCTCAGGGGCTACGAGCAGTACTTC.